This T cell receptor (beta chain) appears in the sequencing data of a study of T cell responses to AZD1222 COVID-19 vaccine. Study results and caveats: Among spike-specific TCRs, nearly half reportedly target unmutated variant regions.

Concerning this clone: Its specificity is not known.

Generated by immunoSEQ multiplex PCR, the TCRdb table keeps only in-frame clones and is missing some. The data contain fewer than 150,000 clones, around nine tenths of them singletons. Between the trimmed V and J ends, which lost 7 bases and 1 base, there was a span of 26 bases. The length of the CDR3 is 18 residues. Germline loops: CDR1 GTSNPN, CDR2 SVGIG (reference sequence). The sample was peripheral blood, taken on day 0 of AZD1222 vaccination. The rearrangement uses TRBV30 and TRBJ1-5; perhaps TRBD1 as D (5 bases). The TCR originated in an adult in good health. CDR3 region: CAYRKYGTGVWSNQPQHF. Written as DNA, the CDR3 is TGTGCCTACCGAAAGTACGGGACGGGGGTTTGGAGCAATCAGCCCCAGCATTTT.